What follows are 11 T cell receptor beta chains derived from one specimen sequenced in a study of control samples from healthy donors and cancer patients. Produced via immunoSEQ multiplex PCR; TCRdb's table is partial and in-frame only. The sample lists about 150,000 clones, over 85% occurring once. Sequencing input: blood. Receptor source: a middle-aged man in good health.

CDR3 sequence (DNA): TGTGCCATCAGTGGGGCCCGGGACAGGACCTACGAGCAGTACTTC. Translation gives CAISGARDRTYEQYF. The rearrangement links TRBV10-3 to TRBJ2-7; TRBD1 aligns across 8 bases. There are 15 residues in the CDR3. J lost 2 bases, V lost 4 bases, and 7 bases had no gene match. Germline lookup yields CDR1 ENHRY and CDR2 SYGVKD.

The J gene is TRBJ2-3, the V gene TRBV9; D ambiguous. The V end was cut by 0 bases, the J end by 1 base, with 9 bases between. The germline gives CDR1 SGDLS, CDR2 YYNGEE. The length of the CDR3 is 15 residues. CDR3 amino acids: CASSVGPGGTDTQYF. DNA for the CDR3: TGTGCCAGCAGCGTAGGCCCTGGAGGCACAGATACGCAGTATTTT.

The CDR3 DNA reads TGTGCCAGCAGTTACGGAGGTCTGGAGACCCAGTACTTC. Translating gives CASSYGGLETQYF. The rearrangement joins TRBV6-5 to TRBJ2-5, with D possibly matching TRBD2 (5 bases). The CDR3 is 13 amino acids. V was clipped by 2 bases and J by 5 bases, with 9 bases between them. Germline V gene sequence: CDR1 MNHEY, CDR2 SVGAGI.

The rearrangement joins TRBV9 to TRBJ2-7; TRBD2 aligns across 12 bases. Germline loops: CDR1 SGDLS, CDR2 YYNGEE. The CDR3 extends over 16 amino acids. J gave up 6 bases and V 3 bases, and 10 bases lay outside the gene matches. The CDR3 here is CASSETSGSLASEQYF. CDR3 nucleotides: TGTGCCAGCAGCGAGACTAGCGGGAGTCTTGCGAGCGAGCAGTACTTC.

This clone was picked up one time. The chain is built from TRBV27 and TRBJ1-5; a possible D gene is TRBD1 (6 bases). The V end was cut by 9 bases, the J end by 9 bases, with 21 bases between. The CDR3 runs to 14 residues. Germline CDR1 is MNHEY and CDR2 is SMNVEV (reference sequence). In DNA, the CDR3 is TGTGCCAGTAAGGAACAGGGAAGGAAGCGGCCCCAGCATTTT. Protein product: CASKEQGRKRPQHF.

The J gene is TRBJ2-7, the V gene TRBV2; 8 bases are a match to TRBD1. The germline CDR1 and CDR2 sequences are SNHLY and FYNNEI. The J segment lost 0 bases and the V segment lost 3 bases, leaving 1 base of the junction unmatched. The CDR3 totals 14 residues. In nucleotides, the CDR3 is TGTGCCAGCAGTGATGGGACAGGCTCCTACGAGCAGTACTTC. Amino acid sequence: CASSDGTGSYEQYF. Looking up the rest from reference TRBV2 and TRBJ2-7 gives the full variable domain: EPEVTQTPSHQVTQMGQEVILRCVPISNHLYFYWYRQILGQKVEFLVSFYNNEISEKSEIFDDQFSVERPDGSNFTLKIRSTKLEDSAMYFCASSDGTGSYEQYFGPGTRLTVT.

V and J are TRBV6-5 and TRBJ1-1; D is uncertain. The CDR3 loop spans 13 amino acids. The germline V gene has CDR1 MNHEY and CDR2 SVGAGI. V was shortened by 7 bases and J by 4 bases, with 13 bases between the two germline ends. The CDR3 is CASTSDSSTEAFF. As DNA, the CDR3 is TGTGCCAGCACATCGGATTCGAGCACTGAAGCTTTCTTT.

CDR3 nucleotide sequence: TGTGCCACCAGACGGGGGACAGGGACTGAAGCTTTCTTT. Its protein is CATRRGTGTEAFF. This chain joins TRBV15 and TRBJ1-1; 9 bases are a match to TRBD1. The V gene end was trimmed by 6 bases and the J gene end by 5 bases; junction bases not matched to a gene: 4. Germline loops: CDR1 LNHNV, CDR2 YYDKDF (reference sequence). The CDR3 loop spans 13 amino acids.

In its sample, this clone was seen once. The chain employs TRBV21-1 and TRBJ2-3; the table calls TRBD2, which could not be checked here. TRBV21-1 is classified as a pseudogene. The CDR3 length is 17 residues. The DNA of the CDR3 is TGTGCCAGCAGCACTCGGTCCCGGACTAGCGGGGAAGATACGCAGTATTTT. This codes for CASSTRSRTSGEDTQYF.

This sequence joins TRBV29-1 and TRBJ1-4; 9 bases map to TRBD1. The CDR3 consists of 12 residues. Trimming removed 7 bases from V and 7 bases from J; junction bases left unmatched: 4. Germline V CDR1 and CDR2: SQVTM, ANQGSEA. The CDR3 loop is CSAQDRGEKLFF. The CDR3 region has the DNA TGCAGCGCCCAGGACAGGGGTGAAAAACTGTTTTTT.

The chain employs TRBV30 and TRBJ1-1, with 8 bases identical to TRBD1. This CDR3 contains 13 residues. Germline V gene lookup returns CDR1 GTSNPN and CDR2 SVGIG (reference sequence). V was pared by 6 bases and J by 4 bases, with 7 bases of the junction left unmatched. This CDR3 is CACDRGLVTEAFF. The DNA of the CDR3 is TGTGCCTGTGACAGGGGACTCGTCACTGAAGCTTTCTTT.